A single sample gave rise to the 32 T cell receptor beta chains below, sequenced in a study of T cells in Graves' hyperthyroidism and ophthalmopathy. TCR beta CDR3 regions were amplified from RNA. HTBI primers were the set used in a first-round RT-PCR of the TCR CDR3. TCRdb redid the calling of the multiplex PCR reads with MiXCR, one entry per CDR3 protein. Among approximately 400,000 distinct CDR3 sequences listed, around 20% were seen once. The sample taken for sequencing was blood. Receptors originate from a man aged 18-30 years with Graves' ophthalmopathy.

Only a few counts were recorded for this clonotype. The chain has TRBV12-3 or TRBV12-4 and TRBJ2-1; D might be TRBD1 (5 bases). This CDR3 is built from 13 residues. V was clipped by 3 bases and J by 7 bases, with 10 bases between them. The chain's CDR3 is CASSLAWTNEQFF. CDR3 nucleotides: TGTGCCAGCAGTTTGGCTTGGACAAATGAGCAGTTCTTC.

V usage is TRBV7-9 and J usage is TRBJ1-1; the D gene is possibly TRBD1 (6 bases). This CDR3 has 15 amino acids. Trimming stripped 9 bases from V and 2 bases from J, with 19 bases between. Germline loops: CDR1 SEHNR, CDR2 FQNEAQ (reference sequence). The CDR3 is CARSTPGTPNTEAFF. The CDR3 DNA follows: TGTGCCAGAAGCACCCCCGGGACACCTAACACTGAAGCTTTCTTT.

The chain links TRBV3-1 to TRBJ2-1, with 8 positions matching TRBD1. The germline V gene has CDR1 LGHDT and CDR2 YNNKEL (reference sequence). The V gene end was trimmed by 3 bases and the J gene end by 7 bases; junction bases not matched to a gene: 11. This CDR3 spans 16 amino acids. The CDR3 is CASSHSGQENRNEQFF. DNA of the CDR3: TGTGCCAGCAGCCACTCGGGACAGGAGAACAGGAATGAGCAGTTCTTC.

This clonotype was recorded many times. V gene TRBV7-2 combines with J gene TRBJ2-5, with D maybe TRBD1 (5 bases). CDR3 length: 14 amino acids. CDR1 is SGHTA, CDR2 FQGNSA, per germline. With 1 base removed from V and 5 bases from J, the gap between germline ends came to 11 bases. In nucleotides, the CDR3 is TGTGCCAGCAGCTTAGACCAGGGTACGGAGACCCAGTACTTC. Its translation is CASSLDQGTETQYF.

This clonotype came up a few times. The chain couples TRBV7-2 to TRBJ2-2; 13 bases are a match to TRBD2. This CDR3 is built from 17 residues. Germline V gene data show CDR1 as SGHTA and CDR2 as FQGNSA. Unmatched junction bases numbered 6, after V lost 2 bases and J lost 6 bases. In DNA, the CDR3 is TGTGCCAGCAGCTTAACTAGCGGGGGGGCCGGATCCGGGGAGCTGTTTTTT. This gives the protein CASSLTSGGAGSGELFF.

The chain is built from TRBV29-1 and TRBJ1-4; D might be TRBD1 (5 bases). This CDR3 has 17 amino acids. V lost 5 bases and J lost 1, with 20 bases in between. Germline CDR1 reads SQVTM; CDR2 reads ANQGSEA. The CDR3, as DNA: TGCAGCGTTCAATATTATGAGGGGCGAAAAACTAATGAAAAACTGTTTTTT. Translated, it gives CSVQYYEGRKTNEKLFF.

This chain links TRBV15 with TRBJ2-5; 10 bases line up with TRBD1. J gave up 4 bases and V 0 bases, and 17 bases lay outside the gene matches. The CDR3 totals 20 residues. Germline V gives CDR1 LNHNV, CDR2 YYDKDF (reference sequence). Here the CDR3 DNA reads TGTGCCACCAGCAGAGATCCGGGGTCGGTACCGGGACAGGGGCTAGAGACCCAGTACTTC. Residues: CATSRDPGSVPGQGLETQYF.

This chain links TRBV5-1 with TRBJ2-1; D may be TRBD1 or TRBD2 (6 bases each). CDR1 SGHRS and CDR2 YFSETQ come from the germline V gene. The CDR3 contains 15 residues. V was clipped by 3 bases and J by 6 bases, with 16 bases between them. The CDR3 region has the DNA TGCGCCAGCAGCTGGAGCAGGGGCGGGACCAATGAGCAGTTCTTC. Protein sequence: CASSWSRGGTNEQFF. Using reference TRBV5-1 and TRBJ2-1 for the parts outside the CDR3, the full variable domain is KAGVTQTPRYLIKTRGQQVTLSCSPISGHRSVSWYQQTPGQGLQFLFEYFSETQRNKGNFPGRFSGRQFSNSRSEMNVSTLELGDSALYLCASSWSRGGTNEQFFGPGTRLTVL.

This clonotype occurred many times. CDR3 DNA sequence: TGTGCCAGCAGCTTAACCGAGGATACGCAGTATTTT. This encodes CASSLTEDTQYF. The chain couples TRBV7-3 to TRBJ2-3; D gene uncertain. From germline, CDR1 is SGHTA and CDR2 FQGTGA. The CDR3 totals 12 residues. The V end lost 0 bases, the J end lost 6 bases, and 4 bases lay between the germline ends.

The sample holds many counts of this clonotype. V and J are TRBV6-5 and TRBJ2-2; D is uncertain. V dropped 0 bases and J dropped 4 bases, with 9 bases sitting between them. The CDR3 covers 15 residues. Germline V gene lookup returns CDR1 MNHEY and CDR2 SVGAGI. The CDR3 is CASSYSRTLTGELFF. CDR3 DNA: TGTGCCAGCAGTTACTCTAGGACGCTCACCGGGGAGCTGTTTTTT.

This clonotype has a handful of counts. The chain has TRBV7-9 and TRBJ2-5; D gene uncertain. CDR3 length: 12 residues. V gave up 11 bases and J gave up 0 bases, with 10 bases separating them. The V gene's germline CDR1 is SEHNR and CDR2 FQNEAQ (reference sequence). The CDR3 nucleotides read TGTGCCGGTTCCATTGACCAAGAGACCCAGTACTTC. Encoded protein: CAGSIDQETQYF.

This clonotype turned up a few times. The chain carries TRBV9 and TRBJ2-1, with 7 nucleotides matching TRBD2. The CDR3 extends over 15 amino acids. Germline V gene sequence: CDR1 SGDLS, CDR2 YYNGEE. V shed 5 bases and J 2 bases; nucleotides not matched to a gene: 7. CDR3 DNA: TGTGCCAGCAGGCAGGGCGCGGGGGCCTACAATGAGCAGTTCTTC. Translated: CASRQGAGAYNEQFF.

The gene calls are TRBV18 and TRBJ2-3, with 10 bases that match TRBD2. V was pared by 2 bases and J by 2 bases, with 4 bases of the junction left unmatched. Germline loops: CDR1 KGHSH, CDR2 LQKENI. This CDR3 has 16 amino acids. CDR3 in DNA: TGTGCCAGCTCACCAATGACTAGCGGGCCCACAGATACGCAGTATTTT. Translated: CASSPMTSGPTDTQYF.

This clonotype appeared many times. This chain uses TRBV7-9 with TRBJ2-3; TRBD2 aligns across 9 bases. V lost 3 bases to trimming and J lost 2 bases; unmatched junction nucleotides: 6. CDR1 is SEHNR and CDR2 is FQNEAQ in the germline V gene (reference sequence). The CDR3 loop spans 16 amino acids. The CDR3 sequence is CASSLTRGGDTDTQYF. As DNA, the CDR3 is TGTGCCAGCAGCTTGACGCGGGGGGGCGACACAGATACGCAGTATTTT.

The CDR3 region is CASSRGTAIDPQVETQYF. The DNA of the CDR3 is TGCGCCAGCAGCCGCGGGACAGCGATCGACCCCCAGGTCGAGACCCAGTACTTC. V and J are TRBV5-1 and TRBJ2-5; D may be TRBD1 (7 bases). V lost 4 bases and J 5 bases, leaving 27 bases between the germline ends. This CDR3 region has 18 residues. Germline V gene lookup returns CDR1 SGHRS and CDR2 YFSETQ.

The genes are TRBV6-1 and TRBJ2-1, with 10 bases identical to TRBD2. The junction had 11 bases not matched to a gene; V was cut back by 4 bases and J by 5 bases. Per germline, CDR1 MNHNS and CDR2 SASEGT. The CDR3 totals 17 residues. The CDR3 coding sequence is TGTGCCAGCAGTGTTAGCGGGGGGCGAGGGGAAAACAATGAGCAGTTCTTC. Protein: CASSVSGGRGENNEQFF.

As regards this clonotype: This may be a read error, as it is one base from a much larger clone. The chain combines TRBV12-3 or TRBV12-4 with TRBJ2-2; a weak D match, TRBD1 (6 bases). The CDR3 runs to 20 residues. The chain's CDR3 is CVSSSRTALTNPANTGELFF. CDR3 nucleotide sequence: TGTGTCAGCAGTTCTCGGACAGCCCTTACGAATCCCGCGAACACCGGGGAGCTGTTTTTT.

This clonotype was counted between two and nine times. This rearrangement joins TRBV12-3 or TRBV12-4 to TRBJ2-1; D is uncertain. Trimming stripped 3 bases from V and 0 bases from J, with 9 bases between. The CDR3 is made up of 15 amino acids. CDR3 bases: TGTGCCAGCAGTTTTCCAACGAGCTCCTACAATGAGCAGTTCTTC. Translating it yields CASSFPTSSYNEQFF.

The table lists this clonotype with many counts. This chain links TRBV12-3 or TRBV12-4 with TRBJ2-3, with 13 bases lining up with TRBD2. The CDR3 contains 15 residues. V lost 7 bases to trimming and J lost 1 base; unmatched junction nucleotides: 2. CDR3 sequence reads: CASNTSGGGTDTQYF. DNA of the CDR3: TGTGCCAGCAATACTAGCGGGGGGGGCACAGATACGCAGTATTTT.

In the case of this clonotype: One end of the junction is discordant with germline, which a read error may explain. The chain couples TRBV10-3 to TRBJ2-5; TRBD2 is a possible D gene (5 bases). The CDR3 runs 17 residues. CDR1 ENHRY and CDR2 SYGVKD come from the germline V gene. The DNA for the CDR3 is TGTGCCATCGGTGACGGTCGCATGGGGAGCCGGGTAGAGACCCAGTACTTC. It encodes CAIGDGRMGSRVETQYF.

The chain uses TRBV6-6 and TRBJ2-3, with unresolved D. The germline CDR1 and CDR2 sequences are MNHNY and SVGAGI (reference sequence). The V and J ends lost 6 bases and 6 bases respectively, with 13 bases between them. The length of the CDR3 is 13 residues. CDR3 sequence reads: CASSPRLPDTQYF. CDR3 DNA sequence: TGTGCCAGCAGCCCCCGACTCCCGGATACGCAGTATTTT.

The table lists this clonotype with a few counts. V gene TRBV19 combines with J gene TRBJ2-7; D possibly corresponds to TRBD1 (5 bases). Germline V gene sequence: CDR1 LNHDA, CDR2 SQIVND (reference sequence). The CDR3 consists of 15 residues. V lost 1 base and J lost 2, with 12 bases in between. CDR3 amino acids: CASSIGQGQPYEQYF. Written as DNA, the CDR3 is TGTGCCAGTAGTATAGGGCAGGGTCAGCCCTACGAGCAGTACTTC.

This clonotype occurred many times. The chain employs TRBV3-1 and TRBJ2-5, with 8 bases aligning to TRBD2. V gave up 0 bases and J gave up 7 bases; unmatched junction bases: 7. Germline CDR1 LGHDT, CDR2 YNNKEL (reference sequence). The CDR3 is 15 residues long. The chain's CDR3 is CASSQDSGGGGTQYF. The DNA for the CDR3 is TGTGCCAGCAGCCAAGATTCGGGGGGGGGCGGGACCCAGTACTTC.

This clonotype was detected many times. The chain has TRBV2 and TRBJ2-3; no clear D. CDR1 is SNHLY and CDR2 is FYNNEI in the germline V gene. This CDR3 has 12 residues. V was pared by 6 bases and J by 1 base, with 5 bases between. The CDR3 is CASRVGTDTQYF. For the CDR3, the DNA is TGTGCCAGCAGGGTGGGCACAGATACGCAGTATTTT.

This clonotype was recorded at least ten times. This sequence joins TRBV5-1 and TRBJ1-2, with 11 bases fitting TRBD1. CDR1 is SGHRS and CDR2 is YFSETQ in the germline V gene. Unmatched junction bases numbered 2, after V lost 4 bases and J lost 6 bases. The CDR3 is made up of 13 amino acids. DNA of the CDR3: TGCGCCAGCAGCCTGGACAGGGGGCATGGCTACACCTTC. Its translation: CASSLDRGHGYTF.

This clonotype has more than one count but fewer than ten. The chain joins TRBV9 to TRBJ2-7, with 7 positions matching TRBD2. CDR1 and CDR2 (germline): SGDLS, YYNGEE. This CDR3 has 16 residues. V lost 2 bases and J lost 0; bases outside the gene matches: 8. CDR3 DNA: TGTGCCAGCAGCGTGGGGGAGGGGTTCTCCTCCTACGAGCAGTACTTC. Residues: CASSVGEGFSSYEQYF.

The V call is TRBV20-1, the J call TRBJ2-1; weak D call: TRBD1 (6 bases). Germline lookup yields CDR1 DFQATT and CDR2 SNEGSKA (reference sequence). V dropped 5 bases and J dropped 1 base, with 15 bases sitting between them. The CDR3 covers 15 residues. CDR3 DNA: TGCAGTGCTCTTAGGGGTGGGACATCCTACAATGAGCAGTTCTTC. Amino acid sequence: CSALRGGTSYNEQFF.

This clonotype was picked up many times. The chain uses TRBV15 and TRBJ2-1; maybe TRBD2 (5 bases). V was pared by 2 bases and J by 0 bases, with 14 bases between. Germline lookup yields CDR1 LNHNV and CDR2 YYDKDF (reference sequence). This CDR3 has 17 residues. The CDR3: CATSRRTGFSSYNEQFF. DNA for the CDR3: TGTGCCACCAGCAGACGGACTGGCTTCAGCTCCTACAATGAGCAGTTCTTC. The whole variable domain, remainder taken from reference TRBV15 and TRBJ2-1, is DAMVIQNPRYQVTQFGKPVTLSCSQTLNHNVMYWYQQKSSQAPKLLFHYYDKDFNNEADTPDNFQSRRPNTSFCFLDIRSPGLGDTAMYLCATSRRTGFSSYNEQFFGPGTRLTVL.

With regard to this clonotype: A read error may explain this, as a much larger clone is one base away. The rearrangement links TRBV11-2 to TRBJ2-7, with 9 bases lining up with TRBD1. Germline trimming cut 4 bases from V and 0 bases from J; bases unmatched to any gene: 10. CDR1 SGHAT and CDR2 FQNNGV come from the germline V gene. The CDR3 has 17 amino acids. The CDR3 bases are TGTGCCAGCAGCTCAGGAGGCGGGACAGGGATCTCCTACGAGCAGTACTTC. Protein sequence: CASSSGGGTGISYEQYF.

The chain combines TRBV9 with TRBJ2-1; no clear D. CDR1 and CDR2 (germline): SGDLS, YYNGEE. V shed 0 bases and J shed 0 bases, with 7 bases lying between them. This CDR3 is 15 amino acids long. This CDR3 is CASSVDSNSYNEQFF. The CDR3 nucleotides are TGTGCCAGCAGCGTAGACTCCAACTCCTACAATGAGCAGTTCTTC.

This clonotype was found many times. The chain combines TRBV24-1 with TRBJ1-5; 7 nucleotides line up with TRBD1. J lost 7 bases, V lost 2 bases, and 13 bases had no gene match. This CDR3 is 17 amino acids long. CDR1 is KGHDR and CDR2 is SFDVKD in the germline V gene. CDR3 sequence: CATSDSGRGGAGQPQHF. CDR3 DNA: TGTGCCACCAGTGATTCCGGACGAGGGGGCGCGGGGCAGCCCCAGCATTTT.

This clonotype was observed at least ten times. The V and J genes are TRBV10-2 and TRBJ2-3; the match to TRBD2 covers 9 bases. There are 15 residues in the CDR3. The V segment lost 2 bases and the J segment 3 bases; nucleotides outside the gene matches: 3. Germline CDR1 WSHSY, CDR2 SAAADI. CDR3 amino acids: CASSEGLAGTDTQYF. The CDR3 DNA is TGCGCCAGCAGTGAGGGGCTAGCGGGAACAGATACGCAGTATTTT.